This T cell receptor (beta chain) is drawn from a study of beta chain features in type 1 diabetes. Notes on the study in general: There was a moderate but significant shortening of TCRB CDR3s in all four CD4+ subsets of Type 1 diabetes patients.

On this clone itself: Its antigen remains unknown.

Reverse transcription of all isolated RNA meant that expressed TCRB transcripts were sequenced. Some clones are missing from TCRdb's copy, which holds only in-frame ones; the method was immunoSEQ multiplex PCR. The sample has fewer than 250,000 clones, over 65% seen once; the top ten hold roughly 0.048%. CDR3 size: 13 residues. The V gene's germline CDR1 is SQVTM and CDR2 ANQGSEA. Trimming left V 4 bases short and J 6 bases short, with 14 bases between. The sequence was obtained from a young man in good health. The sequenced sample was naive CD4+ T cells from blood. The genes are TRBV29-1 and TRBJ2-3; TRBD1 might be the D (5 bases). The CDR3 region is CSVVYDRWDTQYF. Written as DNA, the CDR3 is TGCAGCGTTGTTTATGACAGATGGGATACGCAGTATTTT.